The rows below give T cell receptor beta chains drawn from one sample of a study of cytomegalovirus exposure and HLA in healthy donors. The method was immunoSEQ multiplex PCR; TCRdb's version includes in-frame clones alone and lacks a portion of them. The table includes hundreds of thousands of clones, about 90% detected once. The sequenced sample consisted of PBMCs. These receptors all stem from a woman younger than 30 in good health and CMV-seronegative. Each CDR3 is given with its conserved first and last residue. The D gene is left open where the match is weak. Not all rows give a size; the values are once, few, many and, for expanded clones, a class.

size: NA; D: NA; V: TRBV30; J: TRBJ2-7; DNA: TGTGCCTGGAGTGTACGCGTACAGGGTGGTTCTTACGAGCAGTACTTC; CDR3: CAWSVRVQGGSYEQYF
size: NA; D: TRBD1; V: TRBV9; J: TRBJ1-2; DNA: TGTGCCAGCAGCGAGGGGACAGGGGCTAACGGATTCTATGGCTACACCTTC; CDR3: CASSEGTGANGFYGYTF
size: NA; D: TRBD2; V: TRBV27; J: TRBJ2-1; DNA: TGTGCCAGCAGTTTACGGACGGGGGGGTACAATGAGCAGTTCTTC; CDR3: CASSLRTGGYNEQFF
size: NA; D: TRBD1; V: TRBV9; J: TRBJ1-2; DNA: TGTGCCAGCAGCGGACAGACAGGGGGAGGCTATGGCTACACCTTC; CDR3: CASSGQTGGGYGYTF
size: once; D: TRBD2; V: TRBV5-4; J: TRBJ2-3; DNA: TGTGCCAGCAGCCCCAGCGGGGGGCAGGGGGGTGCTACGCAGTATTTT; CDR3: CASSPSGGQGGATQYF
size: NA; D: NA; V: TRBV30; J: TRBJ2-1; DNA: TGTGCCTGGAGTGTACTTCGGGTGGAGCAGTTCTTC; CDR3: CAWSVLRVEQFF
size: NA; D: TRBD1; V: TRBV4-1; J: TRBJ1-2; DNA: TGCGCCAGCAGCCGGGATCAGGGGGCCGGCTACACCTTC; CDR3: CASSRDQGAGYTF
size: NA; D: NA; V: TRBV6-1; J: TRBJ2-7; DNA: TGTGCCAGCAGTGAAGTGGGGGGCTCCTACGAGCAGTACTTC; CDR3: CASSEVGGSYEQYF
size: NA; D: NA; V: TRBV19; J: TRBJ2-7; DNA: TGTGCCAGTAGTATTCAGTCCGTCTTCTACGAGCAGTACTTC; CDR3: CASSIQSVFYEQYF
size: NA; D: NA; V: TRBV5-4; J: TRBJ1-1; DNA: TGTGCCAGCAGCCCCAGACAGCCGAACACTGAAGCTTTCTTT; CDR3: CASSPRQPNTEAFF
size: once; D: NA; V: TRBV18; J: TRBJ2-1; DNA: TGTGCCAGCTCACCGGTGGAGGCCGCCGTGTTTGACAATGAGCAGTTCTTC; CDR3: CASSPVEAAVFDNEQFF
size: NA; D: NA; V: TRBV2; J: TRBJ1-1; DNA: TGTGCCAGCAGTGAAGCCCAATGGAACACTGAAGCTTTCTTT; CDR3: CASSEAQWNTEAFF
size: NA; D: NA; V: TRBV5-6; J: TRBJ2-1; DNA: TGTGCCAGCAGCGGGAGCGATGAGCAGTTCTTC; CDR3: CASSGSDEQFF
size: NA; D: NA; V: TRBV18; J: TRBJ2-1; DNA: TGTGCCAGCTCACCCGATACAGGGAGCAATGAGCAGTTCTTC; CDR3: CASSPDTGSNEQFF
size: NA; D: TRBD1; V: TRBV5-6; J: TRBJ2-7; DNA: TGTGCCAGCAGCTCGGGACAGACCGAGCAGTACTTC; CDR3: CASSSGQTEQYF
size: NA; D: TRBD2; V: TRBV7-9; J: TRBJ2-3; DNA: TGTTCCAGCAGCTTACAAGGACTAGCGGGGGGGACAGATACGCAGTATTTT; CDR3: CSSSLQGLAGGTDTQYF
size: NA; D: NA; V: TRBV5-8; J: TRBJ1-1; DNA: TGTGCCAGCAGCTCGCGACAGGAAGCTTTCTTT; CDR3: CASSSRQEAFF
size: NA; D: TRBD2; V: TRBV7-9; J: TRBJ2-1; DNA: TGTGCCAGCAGCTTAGCGGGGGGGAGGTATGAGCAGTTCTTC; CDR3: CASSLAGGRYEQFF
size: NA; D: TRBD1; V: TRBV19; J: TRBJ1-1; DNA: TGTGCCAGTAGTTCCTGGGACAGGGACACTGAAGCTTTCTTT; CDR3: CASSSWDRDTEAFF
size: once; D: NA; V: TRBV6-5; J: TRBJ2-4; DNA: TGTGCCAGCAGTCCCCAGGTCGGAAACATTCAGTACTTC; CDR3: CASSPQVGNIQYF
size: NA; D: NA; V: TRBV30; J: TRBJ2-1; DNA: TGTGCCTGGAGTGTGGCAGGGGAGAGTGGGCAGTTCTTC; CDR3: CAWSVAGESGQFF
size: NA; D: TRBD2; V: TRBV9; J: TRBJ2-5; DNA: TGTGCCAGCAGCGTAGAACTAGCGGGGGGACTAGAGACCCAGTACTTC; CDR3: CASSVELAGGLETQYF
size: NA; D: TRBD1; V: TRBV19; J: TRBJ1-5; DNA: TGTGCCAGTAGTACGCCTGGGACAGGGAAATACAATCAGCCCCAGCATTTT; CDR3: CASSTPGTGKYNQPQHF
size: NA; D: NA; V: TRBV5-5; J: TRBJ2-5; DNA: TGTGCCAGCAGCTTCACCACTAGTTTCCTTGGGGAGACCCAGTACTTC; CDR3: CASSFTTSFLGETQYF
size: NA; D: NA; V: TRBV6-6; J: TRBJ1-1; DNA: TGTGCCAGCAACCCCCAGGGAGGCCCCACTGAAGCTTTCTTT; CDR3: CASNPQGGPTEAFF
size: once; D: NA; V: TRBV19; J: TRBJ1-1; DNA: TGTGCCAGTAGTATTTATTCGGGATCTGAAGCTTTCTTT; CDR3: CASSIYSGSEAFF
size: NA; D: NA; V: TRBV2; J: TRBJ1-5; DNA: TGTGCCAGCAGTGAAGGCGGGGACCCCAATCAGCCCCAGCATTTT; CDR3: CASSEGGDPNQPQHF
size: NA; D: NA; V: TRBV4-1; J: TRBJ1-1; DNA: TGCGCCAGCAACCAAGGCCTTGCGCAGGGGAGGGGGACTGAAGCTTTCTTT; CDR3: CASNQGLAQGRGTEAFF
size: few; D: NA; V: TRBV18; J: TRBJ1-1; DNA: TGTGCCAGCTCACCACAGGAACCCGGGACACAAGCTTTCTTT; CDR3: CASSPQEPGTQAFF
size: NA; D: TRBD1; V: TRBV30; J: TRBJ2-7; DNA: TGTGCCTGGAGTGGACAGGGGGCCACCTACGAGCAGTACTTC; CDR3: CAWSGQGATYEQYF
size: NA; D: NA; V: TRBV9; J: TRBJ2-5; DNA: TGTGCCAGCAGCGGCCTAAAAGAGACCCAGTACTTC; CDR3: CASSGLKETQYF
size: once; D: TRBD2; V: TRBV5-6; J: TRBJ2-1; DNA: TGTGCCAGCAGCTTCGGACTAGCGGGGGGGCTGAAGTTCTTC; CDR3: CASSFGLAGGLKFF
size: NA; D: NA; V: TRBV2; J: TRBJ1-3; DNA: TGTGCCAGCAGTCCGGGCGGGAGGGGAAACACCATATATTTT; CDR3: CASSPGGRGNTIYF
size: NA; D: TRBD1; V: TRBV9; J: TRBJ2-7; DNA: TGTGCCAGCAGCGAGGGGGCAGGGCAAGCCTACGAGCAGTACTTC; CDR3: CASSEGAGQAYEQYF
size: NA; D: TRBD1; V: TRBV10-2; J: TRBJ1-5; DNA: TGCGCCAGCAGTGAGACAGGGGGCAATCAGCCCCAGCATTTT; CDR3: CASSETGGNQPQHF
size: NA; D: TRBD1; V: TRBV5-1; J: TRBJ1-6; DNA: TGCGCCAGCACCAATGGACAGGCTAATTCACCCCTCCACTTT; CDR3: CASTNGQANSPLHF
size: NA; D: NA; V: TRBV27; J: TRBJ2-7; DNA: TGTGCCAGCATTGGGGGGAGGAGGGACGAGCAGTACTTC; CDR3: CASIGGRRDEQYF
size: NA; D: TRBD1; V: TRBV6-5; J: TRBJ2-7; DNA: TGTGCCAGCAGACATTATCCCGGGACAGTAGACGAGCAGTACTTC; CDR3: CASRHYPGTVDEQYF
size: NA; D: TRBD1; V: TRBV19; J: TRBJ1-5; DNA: TGTGCCAGTAGCCTACAGGGGGCGAGCAATCAGCCCCAGCATTTT; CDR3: CASSLQGASNQPQHF
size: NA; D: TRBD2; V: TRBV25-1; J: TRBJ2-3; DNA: TGTGCCAGCAGTGACGTACTAGCGGGGGGGTTAGATACGCAGTATTTT; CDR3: CASSDVLAGGLDTQYF
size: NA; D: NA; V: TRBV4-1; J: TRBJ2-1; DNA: TGCGCCAGCAGGGACGGGCGGGCGGGTTACAATGAGCAGTTCTTC; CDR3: CASRDGRAGYNEQFF
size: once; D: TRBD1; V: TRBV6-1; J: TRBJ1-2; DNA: TGTGCCAGCAGTGTCTCGGTCGGACAGGGTTATGGCTACACCTTC; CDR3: CASSVSVGQGYGYTF
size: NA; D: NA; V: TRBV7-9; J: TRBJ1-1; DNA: TGTTCCAGCAGTCACCGTGACAGCCTGAACACTGAAGCTTTCTTT; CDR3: CSSSHRDSLNTEAFF
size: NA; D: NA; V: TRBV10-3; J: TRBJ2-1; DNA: TGTGCCATCAGTCCGTGGGCCACCAACAATGAGCAGTTCTTC; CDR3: CAISPWATNNEQFF
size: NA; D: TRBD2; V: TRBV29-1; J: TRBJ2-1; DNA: TGCAGCGTTGAAGGCGACCGGGGACTAGCGTACAATGAGCAGTTCTTC; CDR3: CSVEGDRGLAYNEQFF
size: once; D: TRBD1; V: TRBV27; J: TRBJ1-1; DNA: TGTGCCAGCAGTAAGGACAACAGGGGGCAGGGAAACACTGAAGCTTTCTTT; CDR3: CASSKDNRGQGNTEAFF
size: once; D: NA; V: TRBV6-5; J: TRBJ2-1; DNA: TGTGCCAGCAGCCCCCCCCTTACAGCCTACAATGAGCAGTTCTTC; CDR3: CASSPPLTAYNEQFF
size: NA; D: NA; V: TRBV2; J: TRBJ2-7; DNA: TGTGCCAGCAGTGGGTTTAGCTCCTACGAGCAGTACTTC; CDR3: CASSGFSSYEQYF
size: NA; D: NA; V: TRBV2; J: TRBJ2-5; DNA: TGTGCCACCGAGGCATCTTTCCAAGAGACCCAGTACTTC; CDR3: CATEASFQETQYF
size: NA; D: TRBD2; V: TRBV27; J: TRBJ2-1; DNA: TGTGCCAGCAGTTCGGCTAGCGGGGGGGGATACCGCTCCTACAATGAGCAGTTCTTC; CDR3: CASSSASGGGYRSYNEQFF
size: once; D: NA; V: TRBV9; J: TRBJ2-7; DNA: TGTGCCAGCAGCGTAGGAGAGTTGGTTAGCGAGCAGTACTTC; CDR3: CASSVGELVSEQYF
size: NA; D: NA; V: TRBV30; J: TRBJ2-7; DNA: TGTGCCTGGAGTGTGGGCCCGGTCTACGAGCAGTACTTC; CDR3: CAWSVGPVYEQYF
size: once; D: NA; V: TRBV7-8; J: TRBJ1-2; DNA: TGTGCCAGCAGGGCGGGGGCGGGCTCCTATGGCTACACCTTC; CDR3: CASRAGAGSYGYTF
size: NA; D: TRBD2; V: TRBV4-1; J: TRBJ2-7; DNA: TGCGCCAGCAGCGGTCCGGGACTAGCACGCGAGCAGTACTTC; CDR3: CASSGPGLAREQYF
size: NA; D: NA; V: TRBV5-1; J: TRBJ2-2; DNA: TGCGCCAGCACCATCGAGGGGGGGGCCCGACGGGAGCTGTTTTTT; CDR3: CASTIEGGARRELFF
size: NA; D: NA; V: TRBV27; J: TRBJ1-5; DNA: TGTGCCAGCAGTTTAGGGACTTATAGCAATCAGCCCCAGCATTTT; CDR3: CASSLGTYSNQPQHF
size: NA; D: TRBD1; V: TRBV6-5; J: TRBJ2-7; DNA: TGTGCCAGCAGTGTGACAGGGTCGGCCTACGAGCAGTACTTC; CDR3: CASSVTGSAYEQYF
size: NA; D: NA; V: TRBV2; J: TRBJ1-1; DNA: TGTGCCAGCAGTGAACCCCCCGTGGGGTCAGGGACTGAAGCTTTCTTT; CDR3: CASSEPPVGSGTEAFF
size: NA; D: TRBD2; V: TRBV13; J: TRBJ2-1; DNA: TGTGCCAGCAGCTACCCTACCGGGACTAGCGGGGATAGCTCCTACAATGAGCAGTTCTTC; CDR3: CASSYPTGTSGDSSYNEQFF
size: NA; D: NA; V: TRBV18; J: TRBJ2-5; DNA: TGTGCCAGCTCAACTTCGGAGGAGACCCAGTACTTC; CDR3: CASSTSEETQYF